The 14 T cell receptor beta chains presented below share a single source sample, sequenced in a study of shared clonotypes between healthy human individuals. Here immunoSEQ multiplex PCR was the method, and the copy in TCRdb shows in-frame clones only, minus some. The sample consists of about 1.5 million clones, around 98% of them appearing once. The sequenced material came from naive CD4+ T cells sorted from blood. Subset here: CD45RA+ positively selected. These receptors originate from a young man in good health.

J is TRBJ2-3 and V is TRBV30; 7 bases fit TRBD2. The V gene end was trimmed by 5 bases and the J gene end by 2 bases; junction bases not matched to a gene: 16. CDR3 length equals 17 residues. Germline V lookup: CDR1 GTSNPN, CDR2 SVGIG (reference sequence). DNA for the CDR3: TGTGCCTGGGGCCACGGGGGACTAAGGTTGTACACAGATACGCAGTATTTT. Translated, it gives CAWGHGGLRLYTDTQYF.

To note about this clone: In the same sample, other DNA sequences code for this CDR3. The chain has TRBV6-5 and TRBJ2-1, with 8 bases fitting TRBD2. V was pared by 2 bases and J by 3 bases, with 3 bases of the junction left unmatched. Germline V CDR1 and CDR2: MNHEY, SVGAGI. This CDR3 region has 15 residues. The CDR3 is CASSYGLAGYNEQFF. CDR3 coding DNA: TGTGCCAGCAGTTACGGGCTAGCGGGCTACAATGAGCAGTTCTTC.

This chain joins TRBV15 and TRBJ1-4; 8 positions agree with TRBD1. V shed 5 bases, J shed 8 bases, and the junction held 16 bases outside the gene matches. This CDR3 has 17 residues. The germline CDR1 and CDR2 sequences are LNHNV and YYDKDF (reference sequence). The chain's CDR3 is CATSPPPGQGQQEKLFF. Written as DNA, the CDR3 is TGTGCCACCAGCCCACCCCCCGGACAGGGTCAACAGGAAAAACTGTTTTTT.

The V and J genes are TRBV7-9 and TRBJ2-3; 14 nucleotides align to TRBD2. The germline CDR1 and CDR2 sequences are SEHNR and FQNEAQ (reference sequence). J gave up 4 bases and V 2 bases, and 8 bases lay outside the gene matches. The CDR3 runs to 18 residues. The CDR3 nucleotides are TGTGCCAGCAGCTTACCAAAAGGACTAGCGGGAGGTCCAGATACGCAGTATTTT. Amino acid sequence: CASSLPKGLAGGPDTQYF.

This clone came up once. The V gene is TRBV7-9, the J gene TRBJ1-1, with TRBD1 matching 7 bases. J gave up 6 bases and V 2 bases, and 12 bases lay outside the gene matches. The CDR3 runs to 16 residues. Germline lookup yields CDR1 SEHNR and CDR2 FQNEAQ (reference sequence). CDR3 nucleotide sequence: TGTGCCAGCAGCTTATCCCAGGCGACAGGGAGGGCTGAAGCTTTCTTT. Residues: CASSLSQATGRAEAFF.

The V call is TRBV27, the J call TRBJ2-1; 14 nucleotides line up with TRBD2. V shed 8 bases and J 10 bases; nucleotides not matched to a gene: 16. Germline V gives CDR1 MNHEY, CDR2 SMNVEV (reference sequence). The CDR3 is 17 residues long. CDR3 region: CASSNRLAGGGNMEQFF. In DNA, the CDR3 is TGTGCCAGCTCAAATAGACTAGCGGGAGGGGGGAATATGGAGCAGTTCTTC.

V and J are TRBV19 and TRBJ2-3; 9 bases line up with TRBD2. V was pared by 4 bases and J by 1 base, with 15 bases of the junction left unmatched. The CDR3 runs 19 residues. CDR1 LNHDA and CDR2 SQIVND come from the germline V gene (reference sequence). CDR3 sequence: CASSTSMAGGPRGTDTQYF. The CDR3 coding sequence is TGTGCCAGTAGTACCAGCATGGCGGGAGGGCCCCGGGGCACAGATACGCAGTATTTT.

The J gene is TRBJ2-3, the V gene TRBV15; D gene ambiguous. The germline gives CDR1 LNHNV, CDR2 YYDKDF (reference sequence). Trimming left V 0 bases short and J 2 bases short, with 6 bases between. The CDR3 sequence is 14 residues long. The CDR3 is CATSRDQFTDTQYF. For the CDR3, the DNA is TGTGCCACCAGCAGAGATCAGTTCACAGATACGCAGTATTTT.

The V gene is TRBV30, the J gene TRBJ1-2, with TRBD1 as a possible D gene (5 bases). The CDR3 length is 13 residues. Trimming removed 3 bases from V and 8 bases from J, with 16 bases in between. Germline loops: CDR1 GTSNPN, CDR2 SVGIG (reference sequence). In DNA, the CDR3 is TGTGCCTGGAGCGGGGGACCCCGCACCGGCTACACCTTC. It encodes CAWSGGPRTGYTF.

V usage is TRBV19 and J usage is TRBJ1-1, with a tentative D call TRBD1 (6 bases). The CDR3 has 14 residues. V lost 6 bases to trimming and J lost 3 bases, with 14 bases between them. Germline CDR1 reads LNHDA; CDR2 reads SQIVND (reference sequence). CDR3 DNA sequence: TGTGCCAGTAGAACCCCGGGACACCACACTGAAGCTTTCTTT. Its protein product is CASRTPGHHTEAFF.

CDR3 bases: TGTGCCAGCAGCTTTCGGACAGGGGCCAGCAATCAGCCCCAGCATTTT. It specifies CASSFRTGASNQPQHF. The rearrangement uses TRBV28 and TRBJ1-5; 9 positions match TRBD1. Germline V gene lookup returns CDR1 MDHEN and CDR2 SYDVKM. The junction had 7 bases not matched to a gene; V was cut back by 6 bases and J by 1 base. The CDR3 is 16 amino acids.

The rearrangement uses TRBV5-1 and TRBJ2-3, with 8 bases that match TRBD2. Germline trimming cut 0 bases from V and 5 bases from J; bases unmatched to any gene: 5. The germline V gene has CDR1 SGHRS and CDR2 YFSETQ. The CDR3 totals 15 residues. CDR3 in amino acids: CASSLGSGSGDTQYF. The CDR3 nucleotides are TGCGCCAGCAGCTTGGGGAGCGGGAGTGGAGATACGCAGTATTTT. Drawing the rest from reference TRBV5-1 and TRBJ2-3, the complete variable domain is KAGVTQTPRYLIKTRGQQVTLSCSPISGHRSVSWYQQTPGQGLQFLFEYFSETQRNKGNFPGRFSGRQFSNSRSEMNVSTLELGDSALYLCASSLGSGSGDTQYFGPGTRLTVL.

The J gene is TRBJ2-3, the V gene TRBV11-2; the match to TRBD2 covers 14 bases. The V and J ends lost 0 bases and 2 bases, in that order; junction bases with no gene match: 4. Germline assignment: CDR1 SGHAT and CDR2 FQNNGV. The CDR3 loop spans 18 amino acids. In DNA form, the CDR3 reads TGTGCCAGCAGCTTAGATCTGGGACTAGCGGGAGACACAGATACGCAGTATTTT. Amino acid sequence: CASSLDLGLAGDTDTQYF.

The CDR3 DNA sequence: TGCAGCATCCGGGCCCCTACCTACGAGCAGTACTTC. Translation gives CSIRAPTYEQYF. The rearrangement uses TRBV29-1 and TRBJ2-7; D gene uncertain. Germline-derived CDR1 and CDR2 are SQVTM and ANQGSEA. The CDR3 extends over 12 amino acids. Between the trimmed V and J ends, which lost 8 bases and 2 bases, there was a span of 13 bases.